The clone carrying this T cell receptor (beta chain) was detected only once. The antigen is undetermined. The data are from a study of cytomegalovirus exposure and HLA in healthy donors. General study findings and limits: The study had only CMV serostatus as immune exposure information.

CDR1 is SGHKS and CDR2 is YYEKEE in the germline V gene (reference sequence). The CDR3 sequence is 20 residues long. Trimming at V came to 2 bases and at J to 6 bases, leaving 24 bases not matched to a gene. The primer mix had 60 Vbeta and 13 Jbeta primers. Sequencing was performed with immunoSEQ multiplex PCR; in TCRdb, only in-frame clones are kept and a portion is missing. The sample includes under 80,000 clones, about four fifths of them seen just once. The chain uses TRBV5-5 and TRBJ1-1; the match to TRBD1 covers 8 bases. The sample taken for sequencing was PBMCs. The sequence was collected from a man aged 45-65 years in good health and CMV-seropositive. The CDR3 region has the DNA TGTGCCAGCAGCTTCTTTGCCCCAAAACCAGAGACAGGGGTTTACGCTGAAGCTTTCTTT. Translated, it gives CASSFFAPKPETGVYAEAFF.